This T cell receptor beta chain was captured by sequencing in a study of CD8+ T cells in alopecia areata. About the study: Oral tofacitinib (5 to 10 mg twice daily) was administered to treated patients. Severity scores in treated patients reflected the percentage of scalp affected.

Study findings and constraints: Lesional tissue from the scalp (especially in alopecia totalis/universalis) showed higher clonality than normal scalp.

Germline CDR1 and CDR2: SQVTM and ANQGSEA. With 8 bases removed from V and 8 bases from J, the gap between germline ends came to 18 bases. The CDR3 covers 13 residues. Treatment noted: oral pan-JAK inhibitor, 5-10 mg twice daily. Individuals with alopecia areata gave both lesional scalp punch biopsies and peripheral blood for collection. In this sample, this clone turned up a few times. What it binds is unknown. Sequencing relied on a cDNA template that was reverse transcribed from extracted RNA. Data came from immunoSEQ multiplex PCR; TCRdb stores just in-frame clones and leaves some out. The sample includes 150,000 to 200,000 clones, about three fifths of them seen just once.

The genes are TRBV29-1 and TRBJ1-4; tentative D call: TRBD1 (6 bases). The sequencing used CD4+ T cells sorted from blood, collected at week 24, from a patient treated with tofacitinib. The receptor was derived from a human donor with alopecia areata. This CDR3 is CSFKEDSGEKLFF. Written as DNA, the CDR3 is TGCAGCTTCAAGGAGGACAGTGGGGAAAAACTGTTTTTT. The entire variable domain, with the rest obtained from reference TRBV29-1 and TRBJ1-4, is as follows: SAVISQKPSRDICQRGTSLTIQCQVDSQVTMMFWYRQQPGQSLTLIATANQGSEATYESGFVIDKFPISRPNLTFSTLTVSNMSPEDSSIYLCSFKEDSGEKLFFGSGTQLSVL.